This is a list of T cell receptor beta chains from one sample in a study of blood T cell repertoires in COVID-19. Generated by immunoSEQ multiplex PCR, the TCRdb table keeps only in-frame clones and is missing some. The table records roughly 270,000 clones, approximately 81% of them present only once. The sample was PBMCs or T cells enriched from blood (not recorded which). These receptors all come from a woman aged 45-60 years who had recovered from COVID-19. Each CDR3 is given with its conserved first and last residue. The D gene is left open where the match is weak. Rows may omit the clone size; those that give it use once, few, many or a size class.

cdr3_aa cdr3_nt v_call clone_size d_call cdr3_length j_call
CASSTDSRSSGNTIYF TGTGCCAGCAGCACTGACTCCAGAAGCTCTGGAAACACCATATATTTT TRBV7-6 - - 16 TRBJ1-3
CASSTQGAFIYGYTF TGTGCCAGCAGCACTCAGGGGGCGTTCATCTATGGCTACACCTTC TRBV5-5 - TRBD1 15 TRBJ1-2
CAWDRGFSISGNTIYF TGTGCCTGGGACAGGGGGTTCTCAATTTCTGGAAACACCATATATTTT TRBV30 few TRBD1 16 TRBJ1-3
CASSYRDRRQETQYF TGTGCCAGCAGCTATCGGGACAGGCGACAAGAGACCCAGTACTTC TRBV7-9 - TRBD1 15 TRBJ2-5
CASSLHRTNQPQHF TGTGCCAGCAGTTTACACAGGACAAATCAGCCCCAGCATTTT TRBV27 - - 14 TRBJ1-5
CACEGGEETQYF TGTGCCTGCGAGGGGGGGGAAGAGACCCAGTACTTC TRBV30 - - 12 TRBJ2-5
CASIKDGGKDGYTF TGTGCCAGCATCAAGGACGGAGGAAAGGATGGCTACACCTTC TRBV2 once - 14 TRBJ1-2
CASSLEGLGGYTF TGTGCCAGCAGCTTAGAGGGGTTAGGTGGCTACACCTTC TRBV7-2 - - 13 TRBJ1-2
CASSQDYSGRETEAFF TGCGCCAGCAGCCAAGATTACTCCGGGAGGGAGACTGAAGCTTTCTTT TRBV4-1 - - 16 TRBJ1-1
CASSTDRGNEQFF TGTGCCAGTAGTACGGACAGGGGGAATGAGCAGTTCTTC TRBV19 - TRBD1 13 TRBJ2-1
CASSLQTGLSDTQYF TGTGCCAGCAGTTTACAGACAGGGTTGTCAGATACGCAGTATTTT TRBV25-1 once TRBD1 15 TRBJ2-3
CASSDGGNYGYTF TGTGCCAGCAGTGATGGGGGGAACTATGGCTACACCTTC TRBV2 once - 13 TRBJ1-2
CASSRWEGSGEKLFF TGTGCCAGCAGCAGATGGGAGGGATCCGGCGAAAAACTGTTTTTT TRBV2 - - 15 TRBJ1-4
CASSDSGTSADTQYF TGTGCCAGCAGCGATTCCGGGACTAGTGCAGATACGCAGTATTTT TRBV3-1/TRBV3-2 - TRBD2 15 TRBJ2-3
CASSLAGTSGGAWQYF TGCGCCAGCAGCTTGGCCGGGACTAGCGGGGGGGCCTGGCAGTACTTC TRBV5-1 - TRBD2 16 TRBJ2-7
CASSVDSWNTIYF TGTGCCAGCAGCGTAGACTCTTGGAACACCATATATTTT TRBV9 once - 13 TRBJ1-3
CASSRWTHSYEQYF TGCGCCAGCAGTCGGTGGACTCACTCCTACGAGCAGTACTTC TRBV4-3 - - 14 TRBJ2-7
CASSLGPGEGNTIYF TGTGCCAGCAGCTTAGGACCGGGTGAAGGAAACACCATATATTTT TRBV7-2 few - 15 TRBJ1-3
CASSDGFDEQYF TGTGCCAGCAGTGATGGCTTTGACGAGCAGTACTTC TRBV2 - - 12 TRBJ2-7
CASSTAGTREQYF TGTGCCAGCAGTACCGCCGGGACACGCGAGCAGTACTTC TRBV28 - - 13 TRBJ2-7
CATRENGASGNTIYF TGTGCCACCAGAGAAAATGGGGCTTCTGGAAACACCATATATTTT TRBV24-1 once - 15 TRBJ1-3
CASSFGVGSTDTQYF TGTGCCAGTAGTTTCGGGGTTGGAAGCACAGATACGCAGTATTTT TRBV19 - - 15 TRBJ2-3